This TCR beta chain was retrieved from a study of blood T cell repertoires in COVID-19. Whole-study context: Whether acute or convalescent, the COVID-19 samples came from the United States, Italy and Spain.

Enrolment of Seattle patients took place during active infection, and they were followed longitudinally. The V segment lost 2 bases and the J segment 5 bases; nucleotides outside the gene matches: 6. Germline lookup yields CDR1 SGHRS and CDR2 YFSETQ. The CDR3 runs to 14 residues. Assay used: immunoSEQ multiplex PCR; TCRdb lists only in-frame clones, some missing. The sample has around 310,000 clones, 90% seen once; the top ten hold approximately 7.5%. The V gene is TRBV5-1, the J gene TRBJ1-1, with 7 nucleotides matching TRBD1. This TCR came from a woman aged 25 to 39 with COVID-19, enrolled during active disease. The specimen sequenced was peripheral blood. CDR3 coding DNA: TGCGCCAGCAGCTTTCCCCAGGGGGGAACTGAAGCTTTCTTT. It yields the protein CASSFPQGGTEAFF.